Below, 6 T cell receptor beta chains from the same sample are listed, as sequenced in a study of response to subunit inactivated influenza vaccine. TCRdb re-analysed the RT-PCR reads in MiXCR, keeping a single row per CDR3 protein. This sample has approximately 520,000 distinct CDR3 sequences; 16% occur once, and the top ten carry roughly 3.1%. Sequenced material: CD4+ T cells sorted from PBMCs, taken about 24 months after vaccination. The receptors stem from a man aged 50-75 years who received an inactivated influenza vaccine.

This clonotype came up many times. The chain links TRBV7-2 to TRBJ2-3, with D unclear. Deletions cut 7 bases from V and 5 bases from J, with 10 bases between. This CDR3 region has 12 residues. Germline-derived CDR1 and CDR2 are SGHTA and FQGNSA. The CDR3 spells CASTPSGDTQYF. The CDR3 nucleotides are TGTGCCAGCACCCCCTCGGGAGATACGCAGTATTTT.

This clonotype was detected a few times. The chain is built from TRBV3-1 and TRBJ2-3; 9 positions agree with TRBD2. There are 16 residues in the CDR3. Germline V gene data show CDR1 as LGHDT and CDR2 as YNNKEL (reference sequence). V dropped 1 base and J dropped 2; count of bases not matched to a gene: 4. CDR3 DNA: TGTGCCAGCAGCCAAGGAGCGGGGGGACTCACAGATACGCAGTATTTT. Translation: CASSQGAGGLTDTQYF.

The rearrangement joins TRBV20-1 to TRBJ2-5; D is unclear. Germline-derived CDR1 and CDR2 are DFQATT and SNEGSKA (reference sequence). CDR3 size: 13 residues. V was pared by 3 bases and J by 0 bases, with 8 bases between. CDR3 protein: CSARFDYQETQYF. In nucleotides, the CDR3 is TGCAGTGCTAGGTTTGACTACCAAGAGACCCAGTACTTC.

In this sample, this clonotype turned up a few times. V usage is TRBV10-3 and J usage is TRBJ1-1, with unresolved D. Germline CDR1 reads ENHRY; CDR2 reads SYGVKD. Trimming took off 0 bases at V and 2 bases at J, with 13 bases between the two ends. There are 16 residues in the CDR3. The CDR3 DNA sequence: TGTGCCATCAGTGAGTCCCCCATCGGGTCCAACACTGAAGCTTTCTTT. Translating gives CAISESPIGSNTEAFF.

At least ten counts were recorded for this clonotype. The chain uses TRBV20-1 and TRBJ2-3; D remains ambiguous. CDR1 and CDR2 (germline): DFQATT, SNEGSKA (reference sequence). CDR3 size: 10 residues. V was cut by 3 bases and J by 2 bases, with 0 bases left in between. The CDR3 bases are TGCAGTGCTAGCACAGATACGCAGTATTTT. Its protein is CSASTDTQYF.

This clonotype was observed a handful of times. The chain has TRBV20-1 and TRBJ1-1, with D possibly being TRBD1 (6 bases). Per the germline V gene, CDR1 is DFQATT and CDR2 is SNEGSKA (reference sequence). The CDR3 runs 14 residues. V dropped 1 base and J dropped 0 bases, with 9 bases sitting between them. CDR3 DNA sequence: TGCAGTGCTAGAGCGGGGGCCATGAACACTGAAGCTTTCTTT. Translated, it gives CSARAGAMNTEAFF.